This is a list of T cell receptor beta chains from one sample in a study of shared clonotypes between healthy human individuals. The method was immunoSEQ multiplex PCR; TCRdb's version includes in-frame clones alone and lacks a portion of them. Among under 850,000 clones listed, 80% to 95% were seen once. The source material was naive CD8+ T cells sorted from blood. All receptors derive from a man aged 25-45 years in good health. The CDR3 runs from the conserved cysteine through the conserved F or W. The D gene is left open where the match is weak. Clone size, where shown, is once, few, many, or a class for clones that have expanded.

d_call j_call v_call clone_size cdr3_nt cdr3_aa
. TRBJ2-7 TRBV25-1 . TGTGCCAGCAGTGAAGGCAGGGGTTACGAGCAGTACTTC CASSEGRGYEQYF
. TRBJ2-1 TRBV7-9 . TGTGCCAGCAGCTTAGGAGACAACGGGAGCAATGAGCAGTTCTTC CASSLGDNGSNEQFF
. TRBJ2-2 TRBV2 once TGTGCCAGGAGGGGGACCGGGGAGCTGTTTTTT CARRGTGELFF
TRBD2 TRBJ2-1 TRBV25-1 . TGTGCCAGCAGAAATGGATTAGCGGGAGAGGGGAATGAGCAGTTCTTC CASRNGLAGEGNEQFF
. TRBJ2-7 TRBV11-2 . TGTGCCAGCAGCTTTCCAGACACCAGCTACGAGCAGTACTTC CASSFPDTSYEQYF
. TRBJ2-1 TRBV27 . TGTGCCAGCAGTTTCCCCCAGGGAGCTGAGCAGTTCTTC CASSFPQGAEQFF
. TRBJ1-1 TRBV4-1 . TGCGCCAGCAGCCTTCACAGGGAATTTAACACTGAAGCTTTCTTT CASSLHREFNTEAFF
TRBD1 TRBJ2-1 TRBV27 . TGTGCCAGCAGTGACGGGACAGCATACAATGAGCAGTTCTTC CASSDGTAYNEQFF
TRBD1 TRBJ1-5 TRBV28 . TGTGCCAGCAGCCTAACAGGGGTGGGTCAGCCCCAGCATTTT CASSLTGVGQPQHF
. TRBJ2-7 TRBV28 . TGTGCCAGCAGTTTCAACTTGCAGGGCTACGAGCAGTACTTC CASSFNLQGYEQYF
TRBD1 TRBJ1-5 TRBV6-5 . TGTGCCAGCAGTTACGCCGACAGGGGTCAGCCCCAGCATTTT CASSYADRGQPQHF
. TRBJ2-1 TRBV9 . TGTGCCAGCAGCGTAGAATGGGGAGTCGGGAATGAGCAGTTCTTC CASSVEWGVGNEQFF